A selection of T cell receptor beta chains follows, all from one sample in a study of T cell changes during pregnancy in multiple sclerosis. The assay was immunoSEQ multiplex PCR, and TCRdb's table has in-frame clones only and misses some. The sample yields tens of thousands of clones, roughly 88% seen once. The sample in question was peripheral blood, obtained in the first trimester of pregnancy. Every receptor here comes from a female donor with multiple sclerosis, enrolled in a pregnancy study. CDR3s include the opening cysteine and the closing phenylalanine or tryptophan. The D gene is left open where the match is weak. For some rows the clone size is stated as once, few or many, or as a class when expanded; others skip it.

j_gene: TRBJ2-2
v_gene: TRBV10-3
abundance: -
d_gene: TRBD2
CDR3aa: CAISGRGLAEGNTGELFF
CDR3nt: TGTGCCATCAGTGGACGCGGGCTAGCGGAGGGGAACACCGGGGAGCTGTTTTTT

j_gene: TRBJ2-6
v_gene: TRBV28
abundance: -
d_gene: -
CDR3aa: CASSWQGAGANVLTF
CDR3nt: TGTGCCAGCAGTTGGCAGGGTGCTGGGGCCAACGTCCTGACTTTC

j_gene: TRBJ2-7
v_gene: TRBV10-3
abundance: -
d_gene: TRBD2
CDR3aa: CATAGEGAVTEQYF
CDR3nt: TGTGCCACCGCGGGGGAAGGGGCCGTCACCGAGCAGTACTTC

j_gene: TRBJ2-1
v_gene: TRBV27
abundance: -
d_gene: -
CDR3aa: CASSSLPTGSDEQFF
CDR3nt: TGTGCCAGCAGTTCCCTACCCACAGGGTCGGATGAGCAGTTCTTC

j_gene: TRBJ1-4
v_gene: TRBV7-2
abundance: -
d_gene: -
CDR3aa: CASSSQTTRNEKLFF
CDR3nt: TGTGCCAGCAGCTCTCAAACTACGAGGAATGAAAAACTGTTTTTT

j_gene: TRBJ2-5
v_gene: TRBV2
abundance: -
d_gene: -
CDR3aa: CASSLGRAGETQYF
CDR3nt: TGTGCCAGCAGTTTAGGCAGGGCAGGAGAGACCCAGTACTTC

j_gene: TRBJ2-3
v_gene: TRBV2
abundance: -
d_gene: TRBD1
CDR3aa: CASSFRDSSTDTQYF
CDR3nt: TGTGCCAGCAGTTTTCGGGACAGCAGCACAGATACGCAGTATTTT

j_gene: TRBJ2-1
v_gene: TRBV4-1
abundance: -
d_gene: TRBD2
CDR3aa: CASSHPLLAEYNEQFF
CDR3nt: TGCGCCAGCAGCCATCCTCTACTAGCGGAGTACAATGAGCAGTTCTTC

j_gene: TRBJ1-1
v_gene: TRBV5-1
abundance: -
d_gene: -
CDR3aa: CASSLSGAEAFF
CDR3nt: TGCGCCAGCAGCTTGTCCGGGGCTGAAGCTTTCTTT

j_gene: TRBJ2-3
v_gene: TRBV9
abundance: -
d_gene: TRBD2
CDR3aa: CASSLRGAGVSTDTQYF
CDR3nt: TGTGCCAGCAGCCTGAGAGGAGCGGGAGTAAGCACAGATACGCAGTATTTT

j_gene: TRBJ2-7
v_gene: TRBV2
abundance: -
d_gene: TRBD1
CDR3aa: CASRVQGAVNEQYF
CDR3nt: TGTGCCAGCAGAGTACAGGGGGCCGTAAACGAGCAGTACTTC

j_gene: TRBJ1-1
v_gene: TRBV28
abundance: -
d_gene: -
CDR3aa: CASSPPERAFLEAFF
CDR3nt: TGTGCCAGCAGTCCCCCGGAGAGGGCCTTCCTTGAAGCTTTCTTT

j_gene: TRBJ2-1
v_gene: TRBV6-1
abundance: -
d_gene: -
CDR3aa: CASSELRAGQFF
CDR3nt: TGTGCCAGCAGTGAATTACGGGCGGGGCAGTTCTTC

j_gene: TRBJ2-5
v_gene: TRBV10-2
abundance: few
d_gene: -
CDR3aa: CASGGSEETQYF
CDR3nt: TGCGCCAGCGGAGGGTCCGAGGAGACCCAGTACTTC

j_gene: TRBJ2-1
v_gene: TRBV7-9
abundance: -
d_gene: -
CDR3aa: CASSSGLRSSYNEQFF
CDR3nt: TGTGCCAGCAGCTCGGGACTGCGGAGCTCCTACAATGAGCAGTTCTTC

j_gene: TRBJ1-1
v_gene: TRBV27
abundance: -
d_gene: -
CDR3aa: CASSSQGLGNTEAFF
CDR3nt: TGTGCCAGCAGTTCGCAGGGGTTGGGTAACACTGAAGCTTTCTTT

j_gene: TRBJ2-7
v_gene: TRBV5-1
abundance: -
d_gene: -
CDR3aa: CASSLEQGPREQYF
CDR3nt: TGCGCCAGCAGCTTAGAACAGGGTCCTCGGGAGCAGTACTTC

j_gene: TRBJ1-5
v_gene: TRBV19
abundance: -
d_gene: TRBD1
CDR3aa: CASSIITGGNQPQHF
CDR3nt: TGTGCCAGTAGTATTATAACAGGGGGAAATCAGCCCCAGCATTTT

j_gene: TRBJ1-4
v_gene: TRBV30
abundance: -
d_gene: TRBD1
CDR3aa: CAWGPAGGGRKLFF
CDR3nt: TGTGCCTGGGGCCCGGCAGGGGGTGGGAGAAAACTGTTTTTT

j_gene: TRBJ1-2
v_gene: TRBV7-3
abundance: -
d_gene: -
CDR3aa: CASSLTSAGYYGYTF
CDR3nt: TGTGCCAGCAGCTTAACATCGGCGGGGTACTATGGCTACACCTTC

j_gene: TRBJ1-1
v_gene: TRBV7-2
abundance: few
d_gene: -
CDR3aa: CASTATPGYTEAFF
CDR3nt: TGTGCCAGCACCGCGACACCCGGTTACACTGAAGCTTTCTTT

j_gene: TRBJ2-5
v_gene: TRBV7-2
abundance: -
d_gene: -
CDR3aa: CASSLDSARGSETQYF
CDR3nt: TGTGCCAGCAGCTTAGACTCGGCCAGGGGATCAGAGACCCAGTACTTC

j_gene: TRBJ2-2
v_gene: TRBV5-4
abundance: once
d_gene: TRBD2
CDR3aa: CASSDGSGKSYTGELFF
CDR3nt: TGTGCCAGCAGCGACGGAAGCGGGAAATCCTACACCGGGGAGCTGTTTTTT

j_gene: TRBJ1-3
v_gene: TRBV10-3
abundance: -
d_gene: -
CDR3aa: CAISESDAGISGNTIYF
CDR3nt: TGTGCCATCAGTGAGTCCGACGCGGGGATATCAGGAAACACCATATATTTT

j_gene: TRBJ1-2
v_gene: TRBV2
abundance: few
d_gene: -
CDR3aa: CASSGRRFDYGYTF
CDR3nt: TGTGCCAGCAGTGGACGGCGGTTTGACTATGGCTACACCTTC

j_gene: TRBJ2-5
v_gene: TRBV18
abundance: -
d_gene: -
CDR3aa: CASSPRTPNNQETQYF
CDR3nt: TGTGCCAGCTCACCCCGGACACCAAATAACCAAGAGACCCAGTACTTC

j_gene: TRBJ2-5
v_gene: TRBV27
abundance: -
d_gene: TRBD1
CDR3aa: CASSKTDRVRIETQYF
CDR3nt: TGTGCCAGCAGTAAGACCGACAGGGTCAGGATCGAGACCCAGTACTTC

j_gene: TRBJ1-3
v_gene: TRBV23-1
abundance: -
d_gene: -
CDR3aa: CASSPDGDSGNTIYF
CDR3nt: TGCGCCAGCAGCCCGGACGGGGACTCTGGAAACACCATATATTTT

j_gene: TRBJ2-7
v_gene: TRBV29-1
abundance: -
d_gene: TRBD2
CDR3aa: CSVEFLASGNSYEQYF
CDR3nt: TGCAGCGTTGAATTTTTGGCTAGCGGGAACTCCTACGAGCAGTACTTC